This T cell receptor (beta chain) was captured in a study of T-cell reconstitution after alpha-beta-depleted transplantation in children. V lost 0 bases and J lost 0, with 10 bases in between. CDR3 size: 16 residues. Germline values: CDR1 SGHRS, CDR2 YFSETQ. A TCRbeta library incorporating unique molecular identifiers was prepared. TCRdb fed the PCR reads into MiXCR, producing one record per CDR3 protein. The table includes about 980,000 distinct CDR3 sequences, less than 30% detected once. Points from the study as a whole: Several patients had high TCRbeta diversity at day 60; it came from surviving recipient T cells and thymic progenitors. Newly produced T cells mostly accounted for T-cell counts and diversity one year post-transplant.

This clonotype was counted a few times. Its antigen remains unknown. The chain uses TRBV5-1 and TRBJ2-4; no firm D call. The sequence was obtained from a boy in the first two years of life who had a stem cell transplant for SCID, so the T cells may come from the graft donor. The source was PBMCs, mostly from graft donor cells, collected 360 days after TCRalphabeta/CD19-depleted stem cell transplant. CDR3: CASSLAGVTAKNIQYF. The CDR3 DNA follows: TGCGCCAGCAGCTTGGCAGGAGTTACAGCCAAAAACATTCAGTACTTC.